This paragraph reports one T cell receptor beta chain. CDR1 is SGHRS and CDR2 is YFSETQ in the germline V gene. V shed 0 bases and J 8 bases; nucleotides not matched to a gene: 4. The CDR3 is 15 residues long. The data are from a study of blood T cell repertoires in COVID-19. Study-level information: Donors in the United States, Italy and Spain gave samples during acute or convalescent COVID-19. Sources were T cells, B-cell-depleted T cells, or PBMCs; the material itself was cDNA or gDNA.

As originally analysed: Amplification of reference gene primers was used by the study to estimate nucleated cell counts. Using immunoSEQ multiplex PCR, the repertoire was profiled, and TCRdb retains in-frame clones only, with some absent. V, J and clone size reflect that table, while D and trimming were determined from the DNA. This table holds 100,000 or so clones, around 86% found once. Sequencing was performed on peripheral blood. The V and J genes are TRBV5-1 and TRBJ1-4, with TRBD1 matching over 10 bases. The clonotype was recovered from an older man with acute or convalescent COVID-19. The CDR3 sequence is CASSLGQGASEKLFF. The CDR3 DNA follows: TGCGCCAGCAGCTTGGGACAGGGGGCGTCAGAAAAACTGTTTTTT.